This section outlines one T cell receptor (beta chain) sequence together with its context. Its antigen is not yet known. Nothing much larger sits one base from this clone, and base qualities are not available. The record originates from a study of vaccination and CD4 T cells after COVID-19 (dated by TCRdb to between 2022 and 2023). Study-level background: SARS-CoV-2 positivity had been established in the convalescent patients by nasal swab PCR, and mild disease was recorded in several of these patients and severe disease in one. In ten to eleven COVID-19 convalescent patients and a few infection-naive healthy vaccine recipients, the spike-specific CD4+ TCR repertoire before mRNA vaccination was compared with the repertoire after mRNA vaccination. Overlapping spike peptide pools from SARS-CoV-2 and from the common cold coronaviruses HCoV-NL63, HCoV-OC43 and HCoV-229E were used as culture stimuli. Control cultures received a CEFX viral epitope pool as the positive control, an HIV-1 Nef peptide pool as the negative control, or no peptide. The time from the second vaccine dose to post-vaccine blood sampling had a median of roughly 70 days and ranged from about 14 to 250 days. Two doses of either the Pfizer-BioNTech BNT162b2 vaccine (n=8) or the Moderna mRNA-1273 vaccine (n=2) were administered to participants. Post-COVID blood samples from convalescent patients were collected a median of around 110 days after diagnosis, with a range of roughly 35 to 161 days. In the convalescent cohort there were six males and four females, among whom were two Hispanic individuals, seven Caucasians, two Asians and one multiracial person.

The protocol used for the library was PCR. DNA from cultured CD4+ T cells underwent TCR sequencing with the Oncomine TCR Beta short-read assay at the Johns Hopkins FTIC core. The QIAamp micro DNA kit was used to extract genomic DNA from the cultured CD4+ T cells. Oncomine TCR Beta libraries from cultured CD4+ T cells were pooled using unique dual indexes and sequenced on an Illumina iSeq 100. The original methods were these. Non-productive sequences were removed, and CDR3s that did not start with C, did not end with F or W, or were shorter than 7 amino acids were discarded. The MANAFEST web application was used to identify antigen-specific clonotypes by comparing peptide-stimulated wells against reference wells and other culture wells. For a clone to be called positive, the clone needed an FDR below 0.05, an odds ratio above 5, and a productive frequency above 0.1% in at least two of three replicate wells. Clonotypes that were significantly expanded in both SARS-CoV-2 spike wells and at least one common cold coronavirus spike condition were defined as cross-reactive. Using R version 3.6.1, CDR3 homology was evaluated through Levenshtein distances (stringdist) along with unrooted phylogenetic trees (ape). TCRdb trimmed public reads at Q25 via fastp, called clones via MiXCR and kept in-frame beta chains. Identical CDR3 protein sequences are pooled into one entry, listed with their most common genes and DNA. The V and J calls shown here were made by TCRdb, not taken from the authors' results. The sample profile shows around 15,000 distinct CDR3 sequences; about 26% of them were found once. Of the sample, roughly 20% falls within the top ten clones.

The CDR3 numbers 15 residues from cysteine through phenylalanine. Only the CDR3 DNA stays, 45 bases, in frame from base 1. The germline V gene supplies CDR1 SNHLY and CDR2 FYNNEI. At the junction V is shortened by 2 bases and J by 1 base, with 12 bases in between. Reading the label with the study, this specimen's treatment or condition is: approximately nine-day PBMC culture with coronavirus spike peptide pools or control peptides (ViraFEST assay). The study used the ViraFEST assay, which expanded antigen-specific T cells with peptide pools and then identified expanded clonotypes by TCR sequencing. The convalescent patients' positive SARS-CoV-2 PCR tests were from March to December 2020, which was before the Alpha, Beta and Delta variants emerged in the United States. Each well held millions of PBMCs cultured in IMDM containing around 5% human AB serum and 10 IU/ml IL-2, with 10 ug/ml peptide pools added. On days 3 and 7, half of the culture medium was replaced with fresh IL-2-containing medium. After 10 days of culture, CD4+ T cells were isolated by negative selection using the EasySep CD4+ T cell isolation kit. PBMCs were separated from whole blood using Ficoll-Paque Plus gradient centrifugation and then either used fresh or cryopreserved at -140C. Triplicate wells were generally used for each culture condition.

Study-level results and caveats: Relatively few convalescent patients were included in the study, and early timepoints after natural infection were not analyzed. In convalescent patients, a median approximately 90% of post-vaccine SARS-CoV-2-reactive clones were detected only after vaccination, suggesting vaccine-specific priming. Although the median number of SARS-CoV-2-reactive clonotypes went up from around 19 after infection to around 40 after vaccination, the increase was not significant. Of the vaccine-specific clones in convalescent patients, 304 of 307, or nearly all, reacted only to SARS-CoV-2 spike and did not cross-react with common cold coronaviruses.

The clonotype comes from a human donor with COVID-19. The sequence is built from TRBV2 and TRBJ2-7, with no D gene named confidently. Sequenced: cultured CD4+ T cells from blood. CDR3 loop: CASSESQARSYEQYF. The DNA sequence is given as TGTGCCAGCAGTGAATCCCAGGCCAGGTCCTACGAGCAGTACTTC. The full variable domain, completed from the reference TRBV2 and TRBJ2-7 proteins outside the CDR3, reads EPEVTQTPSHQVTQMGQEVILRCVPISNHLYFYWYRQILGQKVEFLVSFYNNEISEKSEIFDDQFSVERPDGSNFTLKIRSTKLEDSAMYFCASSESQARSYEQYFGPGTRLTVT.